This T cell receptor (beta chain) was identified during a study of blood T cells in healthy people across ages (dated by TCRdb to between 2015 and 2016). Turning to the overall study: In model experiments, template switching captured roughly one uniquely barcoded TCR beta cDNA molecule for every two T cells. The study analyzed two additional independent replicas of 1 million unique cDNA reads from the same blood draw for two donors, one aged 18 to 29 and one aged 80 or older. To avoid experimental bias, donors of different ages were randomly spread across the sequencing lanes. Age-related changes in TCR beta repertoire diversity were measured in the study by deep sequencing normalized with unique cDNA molecular identifiers. The donors were split into four age groups: young (average about 16 years), middle-aged (39), aged (about 62) and long-lived (over 80). Broad study findings and their caveats: Conclusive comparison of naive and antigen-experienced compartments was prevented by the profiling of bulk unsorted PBMCs. Observed TCR beta diversity per million T cells fell roughly linearly with age, and a significant reduction was already apparent by age roughly 40. A strong correlation was found between observed TCR beta diversity and the percentage of naive T cells measured by flow cytometry. The long-lived group showed more naive CD4+ T cells, fewer expanded clones and increased TCR diversity than the aged group, suggesting age selection. Estimates of total diversity based on one million sequenced T cells were considered lower bounds and underestimates. The CMV infection status of donors was not known, potentially confounding age-related changes in expanded clonotypes.

This clonotype was counted between two and nine times. No cognate antigen has been identified for it. No base-level quality is on record; no much larger clone is a single base apart. Systemically healthy Caucasian individuals from Russia, 39 in total and aged roughly 6 to 100 years, were included as donors. Each donor gave ten milliliters of peripheral blood, collected into EDTA-treated Vacutainer tubes. Ficoll-Paque density-gradient centrifugation was used to isolate PBMCs, with at least 7 million per sample. Total RNA, at least 5 micrograms per sample, was extracted from PBMCs with Trizol reagent. Naive CD45RAhigh/CD27high T cell percentages were measured by flow cytometry on a PBMC aliquot from every donor. Inclusive of the bounding cysteine and phenylalanine, the CDR3 is 14 residues long. This entry keeps only the CDR3 DNA: 42 bases, framed from base 1. The V end loses 0 bases and the J end loses 7 bases, and a stretch of 14 bases separates them. Sequences SGHDT (CDR1) and YYEEEE (CDR2) are obtained from the germline V gene.

Library construction relied on 5' RACE. The run used an Illumina HiSeq 2500. A second PCR of roughly 6 to 11 cycles was run with a J-beta primer mix and a sample-barcoded 5' primer. A unique molecular identifier was introduced onto each TCR beta cDNA molecule by a template-switch 5' adaptor carrying 12 random nucleotides. Each sample yielded at least 2.5 million CDR3-containing paired-end reads. The Mint cDNA synthesis kit, primed by a TRBC-specific oligonucleotide, was used to synthesize first-strand cDNA from all RNA. After uracil-DNA glycosylase treatment, a first 18-cycle PCR used universal primers M1SS and BC2_uni_R on all cDNA. From the authors' description of their analysis: Normalization of each sample was performed by random selection of 1 million high-quality reads, each carrying a distinct molecular identifier. Reads with shared molecular identifiers were discarded instead of being binned into consensus sequences. MiTCR, set to a Q25 quality threshold and the strictest error-elimination algorithm, was used for CDR3 identification, clonotype clustering and error correction. A nonparametric unseen species model with Euler transformation was used to estimate lower-bound total TCR beta diversity. TCRdb reprocessed the public reads (quality trimming at Q25 with fastp, clone calling with MiXCR) and kept in-frame beta chains. Each CDR3 protein appears once, grouped with its most common genes and DNA. For this entry, the V and J calls and clone size follow TCRdb and not the study's own pipeline. This sample lists 550,000 to 700,000 distinct CDR3 sequences; 25% to 30% were detected once. In total, the top ten clones hold around 18% of the sample.

Material: blood. The chain couples TRBV5-6 to TRBJ2-7; the D region is possibly TRBD1 or TRBD2, each matching across 7 bases. The TCR sequence derives from a woman between 70 and 85 years old in good health. The CDR3: CASSLVGRGGEQYF. The nucleotide sequence reads TGTGCCAGCAGCTTGGTTGGCAGGGGGGGTGAGCAGTACTTC.